The 4 T cell receptor beta chains presented below share a single source sample, sequenced in a study of blood T cell repertoires in COVID-19. Clones were read by immunoSEQ multiplex PCR, and TCRdb kept only the in-frame ones, dropping some. In the table there are around 100,000 clones, around 90% of which are singletons. Sequenced: peripheral blood. The receptors shown here come from a man aged 45-65 years with active or convalescent COVID-19.

Concerning this clone: The same CDR3 also results from other DNA sequences found in this sample. The chain combines TRBV24-1 with TRBJ2-3; 8 nucleotides agree with TRBD1. J was trimmed by 1 base and V by 4 bases; bases with no gene match: 3. The CDR3 runs to 15 residues. CDR1 is KGHDR, CDR2 SFDVKD, per germline. CDR3: CATSDLGQGTDTQYF. The CDR3 coding sequence is TGTGCCACCAGTGACCTGGGACAGGGCACAGATACGCAGTATTTT.

The chain uses TRBV18 and TRBJ1-5; tentatively, D is TRBD1 (6 bases). The CDR3 runs to 14 residues. Trimming took 6 bases from V and 5 from J, leaving 14 bases between them. CDR1 and CDR2 (germline): KGHSH, LQKENI. This CDR3 is CASSPGGRDQPQHF. DNA for the CDR3: TGTGCCAGCTCTCCGGGGGGGCGAGATCAGCCCCAGCATTTT.

The chain employs TRBV7-8 and TRBJ2-5, with D tentatively TRBD2 (5 bases). V lost 5 bases, J lost 2 bases, and 15 bases lay in between. Germline V gene sequence: CDR1 SGHVS, CDR2 FQNEAQ. The CDR3 spans 15 residues. CDR3 region: CASSLGVRGQETQYF. CDR3 DNA: TGTGCCAGCAGCCTTGGGGTACGGGGACAAGAGACCCAGTACTTC.

CDR3 sequence reads: CASSPSGLPDSPLHF. The CDR3 DNA sequence: TGTGCCAGCTCACCTTCGGGACTGCCAGATTCACCCCTCCACTTT. The V call is TRBV18, the J call TRBJ1-6; tentative D call: TRBD1 (5 bases). CDR3 size: 15 residues. Germline CDR1 KGHSH, CDR2 LQKENI. Trimming shortened V by 3 bases and J by 8 bases, and 14 bases separated the two germline ends.